The rows below give T cell receptor beta chains drawn from one sample of a study of preoperative IRX-2 immunotherapy in early breast cancer. Method: immunoSEQ multiplex PCR; TCRdb's copy keeps in-frame clones and lacks some. The table includes roughly 2,000 clones, around 80% detected once. The sequences come from tumor tissue, collected before IRX-2 immunotherapy. The origin of the receptors is a human donor with breast cancer. The CDR3 runs from the conserved cysteine through the conserved F or W. The D gene is left open where the match is weak. Clone size is shown for a subset of rows, as once, few, many or a class of expanded clone.

d_gene	v_gene	abundance	j_gene	CDR3nt	CDR3aa
TRBD1	TRBV28	-	TRBJ1-2	TGTGCCAGCAGCTTACAGGGGTGGGGCTACACCTTC	CASSLQGWGYTF
TRBD1	TRBV11-3	-	TRBJ2-6	TGTGCCAGCAGCCAATCGATGACAGGGGTCGGGGCCAACGTCCTGACTTTC	CASSQSMTGVGANVLTF
TRBD2	TRBV19	-	TRBJ2-3	TGTGCCAGTAGTATAGGAAGCGGGACTAGCGGGACAGATACGCAGTATTTT	CASSIGSGTSGTDTQYF
TRBD1	TRBV29-1	-	TRBJ2-3	TGCAGCGCCGACGGGACAGCTGATACGCAGTATTTT	CSADGTADTQYF
TRBD1	TRBV11-3	once	TRBJ1-2	TGTGCCAGCAGCTCCCAGACAGGGGGCAACTATGGCTACACCTTC	CASSSQTGGNYGYTF
TRBD1	TRBV11-3	-	TRBJ2-1	TGTGCCAGCACCCCCAGGGGGACAAACTACAATGAGCAGTTCTTC	CASTPRGTNYNEQFF
TRBD2	TRBV28	-	TRBJ2-7	TGTGCCAGCAGTCCCCAGGGACTAGCGGGAGGGCGGGGCGAGCAGTACTTC	CASSPQGLAGGRGEQYF
TRBD1	TRBV6-8	few	TRBJ2-7	TGTGCCAGCAGTTTCCCCACACAGGGGCAGTGGGAGCAGTACTTC	CASSFPTQGQWEQYF
TRBD1	TRBV19	once	TRBJ2-5	TGTGCCAGTAGTATAGTGCTCGGGACAGGGGGGAAAGAGACCCAGTACTTC	CASSIVLGTGGKETQYF
-	TRBV11-3	-	TRBJ1-5	TGTGCCAGCAGCTTACAGGGTAACAATCAGCCCCAGCATTTT	CASSLQGNNQPQHF
TRBD2	TRBV30	-	TRBJ2-1	TGTGCCCGGCGTAGCGGGAGTCACAATGAGCAGTTCTTC	CARRSGSHNEQFF
TRBD1	TRBV12-5	once	TRBJ1-6	TGTGCCAGCAACGTGGACAGGGGGCTTTCACCCCTCCACTTT	CASNVDRGLSPLHF
TRBD2	TRBV11-3	-	TRBJ2-7	TGTGCCAGCAGCTTAAGCGGGGGGGCCAACTACGAGCAGTACTTC	CASSLSGGANYEQYF
TRBD2	TRBV11-3	-	TRBJ2-3	TGTGCCAGCAGCTTGCGGGGGGGCAGGTCAGATACGCAGTATTTT	CASSLRGGRSDTQYF
TRBD1	TRBV15	few	TRBJ1-5	TGTGCCACCAGAGGACAGGGAAATAGCAATCAGCCCCAGCATTTT	CATRGQGNSNQPQHF
TRBD1	TRBV18	few	TRBJ1-1	TGTGCCAGCTCACCACCGGCAGGGGGCGAAACTGAAGCTTTCTTT	CASSPPAGGETEAFF
TRBD1	TRBV5-1	-	TRBJ1-1	TGCGCCAGCAGCTTGGGGGGACAGGGAAAACAAGCTTTCTTT	CASSLGGQGKQAFF
TRBD1	TRBV19	-	TRBJ2-7	TGTGCCAGTAGTAAAACACGGACAGGGGGAAAGAACGAGCAGTACTTC	CASSKTRTGGKNEQYF
-	TRBV6-8	-	TRBJ1-6	TGTGCCAGCACTCTTGGCAGGGACTCGTTTTTTTCACCCCTCCACTTT	CASTLGRDSFFSPLHF
-	TRBV28	-	TRBJ1-2	TGTGCCAGCAGCTCCCGGGCAGGAGTGGTGGGGTATGGCTACACCTTC	CASSSRAGVVGYGYTF
-	TRBV19	-	TRBJ1-1	TGTGCCAGTAGCAACTTTCTGAGTACTGAAGCTTTCTTT	CASSNFLSTEAFF
-	TRBV23-1	few	TRBJ1-1	TGCGCCAGCAGTAAGTCTCTGGGACGGATCCTTCGGTACACTGAAGCTTTCTTT	CASSKSLGRILRYTEAFF
-	TRBV5-1	-	TRBJ2-5	TGCGCCAGCAGCCCTCCCCTCGGGACCCAAGAGACCCAGTACTTC	CASSPPLGTQETQYF
-	TRBV6-4	-	TRBJ1-1	TGTGCCAGCAGTGCCGGGACTGAAGCTTTCTTT	CASSAGTEAFF
TRBD2	TRBV19	once	TRBJ2-2	TGTGCCAGTAATAGCGGGAGGGCTAACACCGGGGAGCTGTTTTTT	CASNSGRANTGELFF
TRBD2	TRBV28	once	TRBJ2-7	TGTGCCACCTCCGGCGGGAGGTACGAGCAGTACTTC	CATSGGRYEQYF